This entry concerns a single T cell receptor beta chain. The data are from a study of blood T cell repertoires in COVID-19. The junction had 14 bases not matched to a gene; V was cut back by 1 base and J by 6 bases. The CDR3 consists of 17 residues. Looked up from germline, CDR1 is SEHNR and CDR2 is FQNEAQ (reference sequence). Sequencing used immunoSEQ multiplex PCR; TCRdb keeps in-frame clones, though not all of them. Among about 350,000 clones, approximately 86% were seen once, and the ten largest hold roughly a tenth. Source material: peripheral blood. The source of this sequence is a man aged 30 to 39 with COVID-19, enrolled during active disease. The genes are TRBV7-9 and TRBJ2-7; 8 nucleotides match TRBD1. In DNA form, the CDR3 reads TGTGCCAGCAGCTTAGGTGCGGCAGGGGGCGATTCCAGCGAGCAGTACTTC. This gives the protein CASSLGAAGGDSSEQYF.